This T cell receptor beta chain was recorded in a study of blood T cells in healthy people across ages. The germline CDR1 and CDR2 sequences are SGDLS and YYNGEE. V was shortened by 0 bases and J by 2 bases, with 13 bases between the two germline ends. This CDR3 contains 16 residues. The authors ran a second PCR of about 7 to 11 cycles using a sample-barcoded 5' primer and a J-beta primer mix. TCRdb re-called the 5' RACE reads through MiXCR, storing one row per CDR3 protein. The sample yields around 700,000 distinct CDR3 sequences, just under 25% seen once. The data also belong to a second study, concerning T cells of mothers and their children.

The specimen was blood. This rearrangement joins TRBV9 to TRBJ2-3; D is unclear. The receptor's source is a boy younger than 18 in good health. The CDR3 nucleotides read TGTGCCAGCAGCGTAGTTGGCCAGACCCTCACAGATACGCAGTATTTT. Its protein product is CASSVVGQTLTDTQYF.